The 20 T cell receptor beta chains in this list originate from one sample, sequenced in a study of blood T cell repertoires in COVID-19. Generated by immunoSEQ multiplex PCR, the TCRdb table keeps only in-frame clones and is missing some. The sample shows about 49,000 clones, 80% to 85% of them seen only once. The sample consisted of peripheral blood. All receptors come from a woman older than 75 with COVID-19, enrolled during active disease.

This clone was observed a few times. The rearrangement uses TRBV7-3 and TRBJ2-1, with 10 bases identical to TRBD1. In germline, CDR1 is SGHTA, CDR2 FQGTGA. With V trimmed by 2 bases and J by 5 bases, 3 bases remained unmatched. The CDR3 spans 15 residues. This CDR3 is CASSLVGTGDNEQFF. CDR3 DNA sequence: TGTGCCAGCAGCTTAGTTGGGACAGGGGACAATGAGCAGTTCTTC.

The rearrangement uses TRBV5-6 and TRBJ1-1, with D perhaps matching TRBD1 (6 bases). The V gene lost 3 bases and the J gene lost 4 bases, with 13 bases spanning the gap. From germline, CDR1 is SGHDT and CDR2 YYEEEE. The CDR3 sequence is 14 residues long. CDR3 region: CASSYTGSGTEAFF. The CDR3 region has the DNA TGTGCCAGCAGCTATACAGGGTCTGGCACTGAAGCTTTCTTT.

The CDR3 reads CAWSAEGELFF. Written as DNA, the CDR3 is TGTGCCTGGAGTGCAGAAGGGGAGCTGTTTTTT. This chain joins TRBV30 and TRBJ2-2; D is unresolved. The CDR3 has 11 residues. Trimming took 1 base from V and 8 from J, leaving 5 bases between them. Per the germline V gene, CDR1 is GTSNPN and CDR2 is SVGIG (reference sequence).

The CDR3 is CASSSLDRENQPQHF. DNA for the CDR3: TGTGCCAGCAGTTCCTTGGACAGGGAAAATCAGCCCCAGCATTTT. The chain carries TRBV28 and TRBJ1-5, with 8 bases that match TRBD1. Per germline, CDR1 MDHEN and CDR2 SYDVKM. V was pared by 4 bases and J by 4 bases, with 6 bases of the junction left unmatched. The CDR3 spans 15 residues.

The chain has TRBV3-1 (or the pseudogene TRBV3-2) and TRBJ2-1; 7 bases agree with TRBD2. Germline V lookup: CDR1 LGHDT, CDR2 YNNKEL (reference sequence). The V and J ends lost 4 bases and 9 bases, in that order; junction bases with no gene match: 6. The CDR3 extends over 13 amino acids. The DNA for the CDR3 is TGTGCCAGCAGCCGCGGGAGAGACGCTGAGCAGTTCTTC. It encodes CASSRGRDAEQFF.

The chain is built from TRBV9 and TRBJ2-7; 11 bases map to TRBD2. This CDR3 is built from 15 residues. V lost 3 bases and J lost 3; bases outside the gene matches: 5. Germline V gene data show CDR1 as SGDLS and CDR2 as YYNGEE. This CDR3 reads CASSASGTSGYEQYF. In DNA form, the CDR3 reads TGTGCCAGCAGCGCCTCCGGGACTAGCGGCTACGAGCAGTACTTC.

The V gene is TRBV6-1, the J gene TRBJ2-7, with 13 positions matching TRBD2. The germline gives CDR1 MNHNS, CDR2 SASEGT. V gave up 4 bases and J gave up 0 bases; unmatched junction bases: 12. CDR3 size: 19 residues. This CDR3 reads CASSGTGGLAGLVSYEQYF. The CDR3 region has the DNA TGTGCCAGCAGTGGGACAGGGGGACTAGCGGGACTGGTCTCCTACGAGCAGTACTTC.

This sequence joins TRBV6-1 and TRBJ2-3; no reliable D call. In germline, CDR1 is MNHNS, CDR2 SASEGT. The CDR3 runs 16 residues. Deletions cut 1 base from V and 2 bases from J, with 13 bases between. The CDR3 DNA is TGTGCCAGCAGTGAAGGCCGGCTGAGGCTCACAGATACGCAGTATTTT. Protein product: CASSEGRLRLTDTQYF.

The genes are TRBV7-9 and TRBJ2-7, with 13 bases lining up with TRBD2. CDR1 is SEHNR, CDR2 FQNEAQ, per germline (reference sequence). Unmatched junction bases numbered 9, after V lost 4 bases and J lost 9 bases. The CDR3 totals 15 residues. In DNA form, the CDR3 reads TGTGCCAGCAGCTCGCCGGGACTAGCGGGAAGCGGGCAGTACTTC. It translates to CASSSPGLAGSGQYF.

The chain uses TRBV3-1 (or the pseudogene TRBV3-2) and TRBJ2-1; no clear D gene. The length of the CDR3 is 18 residues. Germline lookup yields CDR1 LGHDT and CDR2 YNNKEL (reference sequence). V dropped 0 bases and J dropped 4 bases, with 19 bases sitting between them. CDR3 sequence (DNA): TGTGCCAGCAGCCAAGAAGCCCCGGTCGAGTCGTCTTACAATGAGCAGTTCTTC. This gives the protein CASSQEAPVESSYNEQFF.

The chain carries TRBV11-1 and TRBJ2-3; D gene uncertain. Between the trimmed V and J ends, which lost 5 bases and 6 bases, there was a span of 18 bases. CDR1 and CDR2 (germline): SGHAT, FQDESV (reference sequence). The CDR3 is 15 amino acids. Here the CDR3 reads CASSAPAVTSDTQYF. As DNA, the CDR3 is TGTGCCAGCAGCGCCCCCGCGGTTACTTCCGATACGCAGTATTTT.

This chain joins TRBV13 and TRBJ2-7; D remains ambiguous. The CDR3 is 13 residues long. The germline V gene encodes CDR1 PRHDT and CDR2 FYEKMQ (reference sequence). V shed 1 base and J shed 7 bases, with 11 bases lying between them. Here the CDR3 reads CASSLAGPLEQYF. For the CDR3, the DNA is TGTGCCAGCAGCTTAGCTGGGCCTCTAGAGCAGTACTTC. Full variable domain (outside the CDR3, taken from reference TRBV13 and TRBJ2-7): AAGVIQSPRHLIKEKRETATLKCYPIPRHDTVYWYQQGPGQDPQFLISFYEKMQSDKGSIPDRFSAQQFSDYHSELNMSSLELGDSALYFCASSLAGPLEQYFGPGTRLTVT.

As concerns this clone: One end of the junction is discordant with germline, which a read error may explain. V gene TRBV7-6 combines with J gene TRBJ2-2; TRBD2 aligns across 12 bases. Germline CDR1 and CDR2: SGHVS and FNYEAQ. The CDR3 extends over 16 amino acids. The CDR3 nucleotides are TGTGCCAGCAGCCCACAGACTAGCGGGAGCACCCGGGAGCTGTTTTTT. Its protein is CASSPQTSGSTRELFF.

The rearrangement joins TRBV27 to TRBJ2-1; 14 nucleotides align to TRBD2. Unmatched junction bases numbered 2, after V lost 6 bases and J lost 7 bases. The germline V gene encodes CDR1 MNHEY and CDR2 SMNVEV (reference sequence). This CDR3 is 14 amino acids long. The chain's CDR3 is CASRWTSGRNEQFF. The CDR3, as DNA: TGTGCCAGCAGATGGACTAGCGGGAGGAATGAGCAGTTCTTC.

This chain links TRBV30 with TRBJ2-7, with D possibly TRBD1 on 6 matching bases. The CDR3 is made up of 14 amino acids. Germline V gene sequence: CDR1 GTSNPN, CDR2 SVGIG (reference sequence). Trimming stripped 3 bases from V and 2 bases from J, with 14 bases between. CDR3 sequence (DNA): TGTGCCTGGAGCCCGGGACACGGAGCCTACGAGCAGTACTTC. Translating gives CAWSPGHGAYEQYF. Filled out from reference TRBV30 and TRBJ2-7, the complete variable domain reads SQTIHQWPATLVQPVGSPLSLECTVEGTSNPNLYWYRQAAGRGLQLLFYSVGIGQISSEVPQNLSASRPQDRQFILSSKKLLLSDSGFYLCAWSPGHGAYEQYFGPGTRLTVT.

Comments on this clone: One end of the junction varies from germline; a read error may be responsible. This chain connects TRBV12-5 to TRBJ2-5; 12 bases map to TRBD2. The V gene's germline CDR1 is LGHNT and CDR2 FRNRAP. This CDR3 region has 16 residues. The DNA of the CDR3 is TGTGCTAGTGCTTTGACTAGCGGGAGCTTAAGGGAGACCCAGTACTTC. This sequence encodes CASALTSGSLRETQYF. Together with reference TRBV12-5 and TRBJ2-5, the CDR3 gives the full variable domain: DARVTQTPRHKVTEMGQEVTMRCQPILGHNTVFWYRQTMMQGLELLAYFRNRAPLDDSGMPKDRFSAEMPDATLATLKIQPSEPRDSAVYFCASALTSGSLRETQYFGPGTRLLVL.

This chain connects TRBV6-5 to TRBJ2-1; 7 nucleotides match TRBD2. Germline-derived CDR1 and CDR2 are MNHEY and SVGAGI. Germline trimming cut 2 bases from V and 1 base from J; bases unmatched to any gene: 5. The CDR3 runs 16 residues. CDR3 loop: CASSYAGARSYNEQFF. DNA of the CDR3: TGTGCCAGCAGTTACGCGGGAGCCCGATCCTACAATGAGCAGTTCTTC.

The V call is TRBV2, the J call TRBJ2-2; 10 bases map to TRBD2. CDR1 is SNHLY, CDR2 FYNNEI, per germline. The CDR3 spans 15 residues. V trimming: 6 bases; J trimming: 8 bases; junction bases outside the gene matches: 9. Here the CDR3 reads CASSALLAGRGELFF. The CDR3, as DNA: TGTGCCAGCAGCGCCTTACTAGCGGGAAGGGGGGAGCTGTTTTTT.

The chain uses TRBV28 and TRBJ1-1, with 9 bases fitting TRBD1. Germline lookup yields CDR1 MDHEN and CDR2 SYDVKM. The CDR3 covers 14 residues. The V segment lost 6 bases and the J segment 4 bases; nucleotides outside the gene matches: 6. The CDR3: CASRKTGGVTEAFF. The CDR3 coding sequence is TGTGCCAGCAGAAAAACAGGGGGCGTCACTGAAGCTTTCTTT.

The chain has TRBV12-2 and TRBJ1-6; the table's D gene call, TRBD1, was not cross checked with the DNA. TRBV12-2 is a listed pseudogene. CDR3 size: 20 residues. The CDR3 loop reads CASRRDRIKLQGSYNSPLHF. CDR3 bases: TGTGCAAGTCGTCGAGACAGGATTAAACTTCAGGGCTCCTATAATTCACCCCTCCACTTT.